What follows are 7 T cell receptor beta chains derived from one specimen sequenced in a study of blood T cell repertoires in COVID-19. The method was immunoSEQ multiplex PCR; TCRdb's version includes in-frame clones alone and lacks a portion of them. The sample holds 130,000 to 150,000 clones; 60% to 85% are singletons and the top ten take more than 1.5%. The sequenced sample was peripheral blood. All receptors come from a woman aged 55-70 years with acute or convalescent COVID-19.

The chain joins TRBV7-8 to TRBJ1-3, with D unclear. Germline V CDR1 and CDR2: SGHVS, FQNEAQ. Trimming shortened V by 5 bases and J by 4 bases, and 15 bases separated the two germline ends. This CDR3 has 15 residues. The CDR3 sequence is CASSPFTGEGNTIYF. CDR3 nucleotide sequence: TGTGCCAGCAGCCCCTTCACCGGGGAGGGAAACACCATATATTTT.

This chain links TRBV2 with TRBJ2-5; TRBD1 aligns across 7 bases. J gave up 7 bases and V 6 bases, and 11 bases lay outside the gene matches. The germline V gene has CDR1 SNHLY and CDR2 FYNNEI. The CDR3 extends over 14 amino acids. The CDR3 spells CASRPTGAGATQYF. DNA for the CDR3: TGTGCCAGCAGGCCCACAGGGGCGGGCGCGACCCAGTACTTC. The whole variable domain, remainder taken from reference TRBV2 and TRBJ2-5, is EPEVTQTPSHQVTQMGQEVILRCVPISNHLYFYWYRQILGQKVEFLVSFYNNEISEKSEIFDDQFSVERPDGSNFTLKIRSTKLEDSAMYFCASRPTGAGATQYFGPGTRLLVL.

The chain joins TRBV5-1 to TRBJ1-2, with TRBD1 identical over 10 bases. This CDR3 is 14 amino acids long. V was clipped by 4 bases and J by 6 bases; unmatched bases: 6. Per the germline V gene, CDR1 is SGHRS and CDR2 is YFSETQ. The CDR3 DNA reads as TGCGCCAGCAGCCTGGAGGGGACAGGGGATGGCTACACCTTC. Its translation is CASSLEGTGDGYTF.

This clone was seen repeatedly, ten times or more. The chain carries TRBV27 and TRBJ2-1; TRBD2 aligns across 14 bases. V was clipped by 6 bases and J by 0 bases; unmatched bases: 4. The CDR3 consists of 17 residues. Germline lookup yields CDR1 MNHEY and CDR2 SMNVEV (reference sequence). The CDR3 DNA follows: TGTGCCAGCAGCCACGGGACTAGCGGGGGCTCCTACAATGAGCAGTTCTTC. It encodes CASSHGTSGGSYNEQFF.

To note about this clone: An end of the junction does not agree with germline; a read error may underlie this. This chain links TRBV6-5 with TRBJ2-3; D perhaps matches TRBD1 (6 bases). CDR1 is MNHEY, CDR2 SVGAGI, per germline. CDR3 length equals 12 residues. The chain's CDR3 is CASRHVRVGTHW. The DNA of the CDR3 is TGTGCCAGCAGACACGTTAGGGTAGGGACACATTGG.

This rearrangement joins TRBV10-2 to TRBJ1-2; D is uncertain. The CDR3 length is 12 residues. CDR1 WSHSY and CDR2 SAAADI come from the germline V gene. V was pared by 5 bases and J by 1 base, with 5 bases between. As DNA, the CDR3 is TGCGCCAGCAGTACAGTTAACTATGGCTACACCTTC. It encodes CASSTVNYGYTF.

The rearrangement links TRBV10-3 to TRBJ2-1; the match to TRBD2 covers 10 bases. Per the germline V gene, CDR1 is ENHRY and CDR2 is SYGVKD. The CDR3 is 14 residues long. V dropped 6 bases and J dropped 10; count of bases not matched to a gene: 9. The CDR3 nucleotides read TGTGCCATCAGCCCCCTAGCGGGAGTGCAAGAGCAGTTCTTC. Translated: CAISPLAGVQEQFF.